The subject of this entry is one T cell receptor beta chain. What it recognizes is unknown. This sample is drawn from a study of OX40 agonist ivuxolimab in advanced cancers. Study overall: Hepatocellular carcinoma, melanoma, renal cell or head and neck cancer affected the dose-escalation patients.

The table came from immunoSEQ multiplex PCR; TCRdb's copy has only in-frame clones and leaves some out. The repertoire has roughly 90,000 clones, 94% of them found once; the top ten carry approximately 2.9%. Patients were excluded for autoimmune disease history or systemic immunosuppression. The study, taken as a whole, reports: Partial responders receiving 0.1-3.0 mg/kg showed among the lowest clonal expansion.

The sequence was collected from an adult with an advanced solid tumor such as melanoma, head and neck, liver or kidney cancer. The sample in question was CD4+ or CD8+ T cells sorted from blood, obtained in a trial of the OX40 agonist ivuxolimab.

The CDR3 here is CASSQDDRGLIGQYF. In nucleotides, the CDR3 is TGCGCCAGCAGCCAAGATGATAGGGGGTTAATCGGGCAGTACTTC. The rearrangement links TRBV4-3 to TRBJ2-7; possibly TRBD1 for D (6 bases). V was clipped by 0 bases and J by 9 bases, with 18 bases between them. The CDR3 totals 15 residues. CDR1 is LGHNA and CDR2 is YSLEER in the germline V gene.